This TCR beta chain was identified during a study of cytomegalovirus exposure and HLA in healthy donors. Study summary: When fewer than 400 donors were genotyped, approximately 81% of them were found to fall in the Caucasian-associated ancestry cluster.

Study-wide points: Later on, analysis showed that most CMV-associated TCR beta chains appeared to be HLA-restricted. Relative to the approximately 700-donor mean, N-insertions were reportedly fewer in an Asian-associated ancestry cluster in a later analysis.

In germline, CDR1 is SEHNR, CDR2 FQNEAQ (reference sequence). CDR3 length: 14 residues. V lost 4 bases and J lost 1, with 10 bases in between. PCR was performed using 60 Vbeta and 13 Jbeta primers. TCRdb's copy holds only in-frame clones and misses some; the assay was immunoSEQ multiplex PCR. The sample carries some 210,000 clones, about 80% recorded once. As to this clone: Its antigen is unknown.

Material: PBMCs. V usage is TRBV7-9 and J usage is TRBJ1-1; D not certain. The sequence derives from a woman between 45 and 65 years old in good health and CMV-seropositive. Here the CDR3 DNA reads TGTGCCAGCAGCTCACGGGAGAGGAACACTGAAGCTTTCTTT. Translated, it gives CASSSRERNTEAFF.